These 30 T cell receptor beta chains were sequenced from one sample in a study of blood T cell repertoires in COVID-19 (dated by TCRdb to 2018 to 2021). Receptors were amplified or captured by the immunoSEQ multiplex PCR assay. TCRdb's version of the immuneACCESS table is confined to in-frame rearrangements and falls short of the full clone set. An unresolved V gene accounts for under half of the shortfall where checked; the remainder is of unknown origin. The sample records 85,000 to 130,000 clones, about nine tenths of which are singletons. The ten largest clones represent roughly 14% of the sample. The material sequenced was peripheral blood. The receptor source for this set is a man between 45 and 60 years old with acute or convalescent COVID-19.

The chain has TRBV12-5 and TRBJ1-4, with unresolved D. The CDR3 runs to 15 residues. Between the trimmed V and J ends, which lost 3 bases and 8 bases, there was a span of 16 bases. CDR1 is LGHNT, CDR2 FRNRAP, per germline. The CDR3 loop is CASGLPGARGEKLFF. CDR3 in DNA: TGTGCTAGTGGTTTACCGGGAGCCCGAGGGGAAAAACTGTTTTTT.

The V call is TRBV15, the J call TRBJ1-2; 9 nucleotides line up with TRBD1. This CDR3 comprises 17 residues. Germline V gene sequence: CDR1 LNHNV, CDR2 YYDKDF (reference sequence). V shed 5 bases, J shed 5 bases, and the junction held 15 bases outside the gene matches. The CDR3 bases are TGTGCCACCAGCCCCTCCTGGGAACAGGGGGCATGGTATGGCTACACCTTC. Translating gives CATSPSWEQGAWYGYTF.

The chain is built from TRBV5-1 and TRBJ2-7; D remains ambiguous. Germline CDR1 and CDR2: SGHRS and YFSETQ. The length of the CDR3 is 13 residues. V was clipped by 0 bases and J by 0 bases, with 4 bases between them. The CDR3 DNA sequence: TGCGCCAGCAGCTTGGCTAGCTCCTACGAGCAGTACTTC. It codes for CASSLASSYEQYF.

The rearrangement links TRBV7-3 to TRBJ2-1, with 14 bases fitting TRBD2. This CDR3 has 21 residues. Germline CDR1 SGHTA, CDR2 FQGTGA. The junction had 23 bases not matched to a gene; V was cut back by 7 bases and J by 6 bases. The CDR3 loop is CASNHTDPGLAGVFQPNEQFF. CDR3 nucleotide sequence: TGTGCCAGCAACCACACAGACCCGGGACTAGCGGGAGTCTTCCAACCCAATGAGCAGTTCTTC.

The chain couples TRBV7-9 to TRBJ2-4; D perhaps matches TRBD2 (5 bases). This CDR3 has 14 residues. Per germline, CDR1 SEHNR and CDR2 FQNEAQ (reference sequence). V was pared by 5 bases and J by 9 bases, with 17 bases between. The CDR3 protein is CASSPIRGLGIQYF. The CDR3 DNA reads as TGTGCCAGCAGCCCCATACGGGGATTGGGCATTCAGTACTTC.

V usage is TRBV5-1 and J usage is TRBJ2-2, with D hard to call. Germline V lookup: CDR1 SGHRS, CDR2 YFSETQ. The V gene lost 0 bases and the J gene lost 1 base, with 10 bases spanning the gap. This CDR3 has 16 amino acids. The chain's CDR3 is CASSLAITGNTGELFF. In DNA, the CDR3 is TGCGCCAGCAGCTTGGCCATCACGGGGAACACCGGGGAGCTGTTTTTT.

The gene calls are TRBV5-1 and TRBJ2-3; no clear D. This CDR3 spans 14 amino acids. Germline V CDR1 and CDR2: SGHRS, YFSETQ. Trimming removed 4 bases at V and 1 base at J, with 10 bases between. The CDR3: CASSQSSGTDTQYF. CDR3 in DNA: TGCGCCAGCAGCCAAAGTAGTGGCACAGATACGCAGTATTTT.

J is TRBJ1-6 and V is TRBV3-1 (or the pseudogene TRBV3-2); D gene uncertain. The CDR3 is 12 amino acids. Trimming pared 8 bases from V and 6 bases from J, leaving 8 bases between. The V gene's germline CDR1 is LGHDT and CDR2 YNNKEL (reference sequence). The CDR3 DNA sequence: TGTGCCAGCGGGCAGACTAATTCACCCCTCCACTTT. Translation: CASGQTNSPLHF.

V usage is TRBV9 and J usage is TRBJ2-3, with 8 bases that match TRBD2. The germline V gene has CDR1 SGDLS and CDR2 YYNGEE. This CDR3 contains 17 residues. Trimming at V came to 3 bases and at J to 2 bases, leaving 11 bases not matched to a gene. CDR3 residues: CASSAGGAGAFTDTQYF. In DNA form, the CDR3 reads TGTGCCAGCAGCGCGGGAGGAGCGGGAGCCTTCACAGATACGCAGTATTTT.

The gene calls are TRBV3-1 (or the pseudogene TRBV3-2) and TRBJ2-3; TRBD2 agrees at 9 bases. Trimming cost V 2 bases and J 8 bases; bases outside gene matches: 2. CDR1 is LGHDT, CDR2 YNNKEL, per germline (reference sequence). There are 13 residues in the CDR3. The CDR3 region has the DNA TGTGCCAGCAGCCAAAAAGCGGGAGGTACGCAGTATTTT. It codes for CASSQKAGGTQYF.

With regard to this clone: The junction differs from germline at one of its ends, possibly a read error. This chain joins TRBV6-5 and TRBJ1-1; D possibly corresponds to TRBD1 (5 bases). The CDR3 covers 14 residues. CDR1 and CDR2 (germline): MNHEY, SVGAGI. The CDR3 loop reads CASSPSPFDSSVGF. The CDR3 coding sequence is TGTGCCAGCAGTCCTTCTCCTTTTGACAGCTCGGTGGGCTTT.

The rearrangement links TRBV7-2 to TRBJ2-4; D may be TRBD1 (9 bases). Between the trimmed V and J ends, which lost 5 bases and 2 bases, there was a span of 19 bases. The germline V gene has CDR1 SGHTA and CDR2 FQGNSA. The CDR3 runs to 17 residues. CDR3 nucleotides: TGTGCCAGCAGCCGGGGGGGGACAGGGCTAACCAAAAACATTCAGTACTTC. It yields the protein CASSRGGTGLTKNIQYF.

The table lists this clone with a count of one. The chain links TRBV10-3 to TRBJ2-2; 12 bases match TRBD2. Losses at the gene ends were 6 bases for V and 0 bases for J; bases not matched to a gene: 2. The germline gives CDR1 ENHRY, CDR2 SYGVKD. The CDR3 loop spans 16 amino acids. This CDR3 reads CAISRTSGANTGELFF. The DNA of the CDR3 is TGTGCCATCAGCCGGACTAGCGGGGCGAACACCGGGGAGCTGTTTTTT.

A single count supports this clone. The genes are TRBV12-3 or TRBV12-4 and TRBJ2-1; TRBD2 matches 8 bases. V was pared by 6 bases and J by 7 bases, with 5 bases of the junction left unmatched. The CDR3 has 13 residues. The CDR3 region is CASSGRVGNEQFF. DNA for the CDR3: TGTGCCAGCAGCGGGAGGGTAGGGAATGAGCAGTTCTTC.

The CDR3 region is CATSDSGVGPDTQYF. The CDR3 DNA reads TGTGCCACCAGTGATTCGGGAGTGGGGCCAGATACGCAGTATTTT. The chain combines TRBV24-1 with TRBJ2-3; a weak D match, TRBD2 (6 bases). Per germline, CDR1 KGHDR and CDR2 SFDVKD. The CDR3 spans 15 residues. V was shortened by 2 bases and J by 4 bases, with 12 bases between the two germline ends.

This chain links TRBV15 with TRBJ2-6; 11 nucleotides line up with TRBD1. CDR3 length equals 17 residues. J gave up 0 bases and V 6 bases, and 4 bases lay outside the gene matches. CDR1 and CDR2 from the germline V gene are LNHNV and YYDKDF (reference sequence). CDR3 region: CATRHGTGGSGANVLTF. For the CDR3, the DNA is TGTGCCACCAGGCACGGGACAGGGGGCTCTGGGGCCAACGTCCTGACTTTC.

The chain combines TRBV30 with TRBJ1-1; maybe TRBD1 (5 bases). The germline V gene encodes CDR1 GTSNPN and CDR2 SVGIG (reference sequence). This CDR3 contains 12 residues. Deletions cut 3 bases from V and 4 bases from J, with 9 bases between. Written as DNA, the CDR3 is TGTGCCTGGAGCCCTCAGGGCACTGAAGCTTTCTTT. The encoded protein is CAWSPQGTEAFF.

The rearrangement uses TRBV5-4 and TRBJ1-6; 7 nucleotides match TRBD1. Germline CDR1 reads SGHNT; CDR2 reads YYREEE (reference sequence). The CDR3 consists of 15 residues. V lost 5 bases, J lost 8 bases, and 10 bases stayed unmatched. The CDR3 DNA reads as TGTGCCAGCAGAAAAGACAGGGTCGATCATTCACCCCTCCACTTT. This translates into CASRKDRVDHSPLHF.

CDR3: CASSRTGGRETQYF. CDR3 sequence (DNA): TGTGCCAGCAGTAGAACGGGAGGACGGGAGACCCAGTACTTC. The rearrangement links TRBV2 to TRBJ2-5; 7 bases are shared with TRBD2. CDR3 length: 14 residues. Trimming at V came to 5 bases and at J to 5 bases, leaving 8 bases not matched to a gene. Germline-derived CDR1 and CDR2 are SNHLY and FYNNEI.

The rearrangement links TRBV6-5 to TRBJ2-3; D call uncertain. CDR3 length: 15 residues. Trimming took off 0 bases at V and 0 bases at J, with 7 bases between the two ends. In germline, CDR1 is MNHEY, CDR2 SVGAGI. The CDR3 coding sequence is TGTGCCAGCAGTTACTCTAGCCTCAGCACAGATACGCAGTATTTT. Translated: CASSYSSLSTDTQYF.

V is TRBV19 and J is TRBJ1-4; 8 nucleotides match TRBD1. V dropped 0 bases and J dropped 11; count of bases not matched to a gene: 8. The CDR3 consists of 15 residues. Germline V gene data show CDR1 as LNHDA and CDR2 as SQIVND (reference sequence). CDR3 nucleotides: TGTGCCAGTAGTATAGAAGGGACAGGATCGAGGAAACTGTTTTTT. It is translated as CASSIEGTGSRKLFF.

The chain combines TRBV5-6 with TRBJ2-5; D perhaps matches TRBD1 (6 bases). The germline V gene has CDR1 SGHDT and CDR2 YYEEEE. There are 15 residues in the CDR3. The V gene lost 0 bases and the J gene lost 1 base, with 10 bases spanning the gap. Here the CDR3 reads CASSLVVGGQETQYF. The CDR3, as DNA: TGTGCCAGCAGCTTGGTGGTAGGGGGCCAAGAGACCCAGTACTTC.

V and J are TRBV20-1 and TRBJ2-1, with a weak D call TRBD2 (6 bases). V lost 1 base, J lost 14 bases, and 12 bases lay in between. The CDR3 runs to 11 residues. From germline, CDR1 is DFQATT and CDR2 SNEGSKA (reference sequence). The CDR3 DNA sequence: TGCAGTGCTAGAGGGGGGGATACGGAGTTCTTC. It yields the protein CSARGGDTEFF.

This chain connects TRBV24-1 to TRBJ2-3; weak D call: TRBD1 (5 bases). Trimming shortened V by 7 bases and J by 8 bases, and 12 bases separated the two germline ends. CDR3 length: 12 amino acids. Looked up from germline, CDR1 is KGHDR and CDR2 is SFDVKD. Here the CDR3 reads CATSRSQGTQYF. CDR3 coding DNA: TGTGCCACCAGCCGTAGTCAGGGTACGCAGTATTTT.

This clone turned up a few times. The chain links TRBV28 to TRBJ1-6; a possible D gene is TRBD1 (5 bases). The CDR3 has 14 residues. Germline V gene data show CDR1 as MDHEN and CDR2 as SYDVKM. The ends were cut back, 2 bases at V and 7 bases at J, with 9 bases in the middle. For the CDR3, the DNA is TGTGCCAGCAGTTTAGGCAGGGAAAATTCACCCCTCCACTTT. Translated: CASSLGRENSPLHF.

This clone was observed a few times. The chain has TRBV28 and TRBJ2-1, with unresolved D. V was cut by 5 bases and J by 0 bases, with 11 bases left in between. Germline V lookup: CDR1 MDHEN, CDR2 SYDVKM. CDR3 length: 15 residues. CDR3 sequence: CASSLLHNSYNEQFF. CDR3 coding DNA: TGTGCCAGCAGTCTCTTACATAACTCCTACAATGAGCAGTTCTTC.

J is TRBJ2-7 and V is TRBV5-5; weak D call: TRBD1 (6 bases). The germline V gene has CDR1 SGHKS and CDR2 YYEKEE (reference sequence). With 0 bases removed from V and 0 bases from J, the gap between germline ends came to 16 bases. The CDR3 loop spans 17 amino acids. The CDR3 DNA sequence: TGTGCCAGCAGCTTGGTTACCTCCGGGACAACCTCCTACGAGCAGTACTTC. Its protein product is CASSLVTSGTTSYEQYF.

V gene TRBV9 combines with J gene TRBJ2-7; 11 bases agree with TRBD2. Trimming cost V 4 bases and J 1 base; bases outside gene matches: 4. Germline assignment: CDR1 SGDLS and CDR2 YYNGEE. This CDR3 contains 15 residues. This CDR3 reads CASSLLAGESYEQYF. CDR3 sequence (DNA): TGTGCCAGCAGCCTACTAGCGGGAGAGTCCTACGAGCAGTACTTC.

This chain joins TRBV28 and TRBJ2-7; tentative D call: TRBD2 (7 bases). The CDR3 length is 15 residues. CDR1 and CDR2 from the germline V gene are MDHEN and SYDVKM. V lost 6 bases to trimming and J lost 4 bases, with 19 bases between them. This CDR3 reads CASRPQGSGGYEQYF. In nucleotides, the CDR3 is TGTGCCAGCAGACCCCAGGGGTCGGGGGGATACGAGCAGTACTTC.

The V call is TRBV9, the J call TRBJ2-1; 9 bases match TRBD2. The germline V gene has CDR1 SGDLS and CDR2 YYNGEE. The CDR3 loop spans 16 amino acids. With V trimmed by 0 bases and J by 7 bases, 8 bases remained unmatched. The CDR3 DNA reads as TGTGCCAGCAGCGTAGCTCCAGCGGGAGGAATAAATGAGCAGTTCTTC. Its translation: CASSVAPAGGINEQFF.